This entry concerns a single T cell receptor beta chain. Its cognate antigen is unknown. Unique molecular identifiers were present on the cDNA, and a universal primer site came from template switching. TCRdb fed the 5' RACE reads into MiXCR, producing one record per CDR3 protein. The sample holds just over 450,000 distinct CDR3 sequences; 11% to 15% are singletons and the top ten take over 0.5%. This sample stems from a study of identical twins. Whole-study findings and limits: Twin pairs' shared out-of-frame alpha sequences were enriched in low generation probability.

Germline-derived CDR1 and CDR2 are SGHTA and FQGTGA. This CDR3 is 15 amino acids long. J lost 8 bases, V lost 5 bases, and 10 bases had no gene match. The same data also went into a second study, on yellow fever vaccine responses in identical twins. As that study records: Reportedly, twins showed a vaccine T cell response that looked partly convergent and partly personalized.

The TCR originated in a woman aged 18-35 years in good health. V is TRBV7-3 and J is TRBJ2-1; the match to TRBD1 covers 9 bases. Sequencing was performed on CD4+ T cells sorted from blood. In nucleotides, the CDR3 is TGTGCCAGCAGCCCCGGGACAGGGTTTTCGGATGAGCAGTTCTTC. This codes for CASSPGTGFSDEQFF.